This passage covers 23 T cell receptor beta chains from one sample sequenced in a study of Ad26.COV2.S vaccination and SARS-CoV-2 variants. Treatment of the sample: 19 received Ad26.COV2.S at low or high dose, single or two shots; a few received placebo; per-sample allocation not given. Specimens were obtained on day 63 following the first vaccine or placebo injection. This table comes from immunoSEQ multiplex PCR, and its TCRdb copy is limited to in-frame clones, with some not included. In the table there are 400,000 to 500,000 clones, 89% of which are singletons. Material: peripheral blood, obtained in a trial of Ad26.COV2.S vaccine versus placebo. The source is a person aged 18-60 years who received the Ad26.COV2.S COVID-19 vaccine or a placebo.

The rearrangement links TRBV4-3 to TRBJ2-2, with TRBD2 matching 7 bases. Germline values: CDR1 LGHNA, CDR2 YSLEER. This CDR3 has 16 amino acids. The junction had 1 base not matched to a gene; V was cut back by 0 bases and J by 0 bases. CDR3 amino acids: CASSQDGGANTGELFF. In nucleotides, the CDR3 is TGCGCCAGCAGCCAAGATGGGGGGGCGAACACCGGGGAGCTGTTTTTT.

V is TRBV15 and J is TRBJ2-4; no clear D gene. The V gene lost 0 bases and the J gene lost 11 bases, with 17 bases spanning the gap. Germline V gene data show CDR1 as LNHNV and CDR2 as YYDKDF (reference sequence). CDR3 length: 15 amino acids. CDR3 coding DNA: TGTGCCACCAGCAGAGATCCTCAGGTTCAGAATCTTCAGTACTTC. Translated: CATSRDPQVQNLQYF.

This rearrangement joins TRBV6-2 or TRBV6-3 to TRBJ2-5; 15 bases agree with TRBD2. Germline CDR1 MNHEY, CDR2 SVGEGT. V was clipped by 5 bases and J by 5 bases; unmatched bases: 3. This CDR3 is built from 15 residues. DNA of the CDR3: TGTGCCAGCAGTCCGGGGACTAGCGGGAGGGAGACCCAGTACTTC. Protein sequence: CASSPGTSGRETQYF.

V gene TRBV19 combines with J gene TRBJ1-2; a weak D match, TRBD1 (6 bases). CDR3 length: 15 amino acids. Germline values: CDR1 LNHDA, CDR2 SQIVND (reference sequence). V lost 5 bases and J 2 bases, leaving 15 bases between the germline ends. CDR3 nucleotides: TGTGCCAGTAGTCCTCCCCCGGGACACAACTATGGCTACACCTTC. Translating it yields CASSPPPGHNYGYTF. Supplemented by reference TRBV19 and TRBJ1-2, the full variable domain reads DGGITQSPKYLFRKEGQNVTLSCEQNLNHDAMYWYRQDPGQGLRLIYYSQIVNDFQKGDIAEGYSVSREKKESFPLTVTSAQKNPTAFYLCASSPPPGHNYGYTFGSGTRLTVV.

The sample holds one count of this clone. The chain couples TRBV6-6 to TRBJ2-2, with D perhaps TRBD2 (5 bases). The germline V gene encodes CDR1 MNHNY and CDR2 SVGAGI (reference sequence). V lost 0 bases and J lost 6, with 8 bases in between. The CDR3 covers 14 residues. The CDR3 protein is CASSYSMRAGELFF. Written as DNA, the CDR3 is TGTGCCAGCAGTTACTCGATGAGGGCCGGGGAGCTGTTTTTT.

The chain joins TRBV5-1 to TRBJ1-4; D remains ambiguous. The CDR3 loop spans 13 amino acids. The V gene lost 4 bases and the J gene lost 6 bases, with 10 bases spanning the gap. Germline CDR1 reads SGHRS; CDR2 reads YFSETQ. The CDR3 DNA reads TGCGCCAGCAGCGTAATCGTCGATGAAAAACTGTTTTTT. It is translated as CASSVIVDEKLFF.

The rearrangement uses TRBV5-6 and TRBJ2-5; 8 bases line up with TRBD2. Unmatched junction bases numbered 9, after V lost 1 base and J lost 7 bases. The CDR3 is made up of 15 amino acids. The germline V gene encodes CDR1 SGHDT and CDR2 YYEEEE. Written as DNA, the CDR3 is TGTGCCAGCAGCTTGCGTACTAGCGGTGCGGTGACCCAGTACTTC. Its translation is CASSLRTSGAVTQYF.

CDR3 protein: CASSADVSSYNEQFF. The DNA for the CDR3 is TGTGCCAGCAGTGCCGACGTAAGCTCCTACAATGAGCAGTTCTTC. The chain is built from TRBV9 and TRBJ2-1, with D uncertain. Trimming cost V 5 bases and J 0 bases, with 12 bases left between them. CDR1 is SGDLS and CDR2 is YYNGEE in the germline V gene. This CDR3 region has 15 residues.

Details on this clone: The sample holds other DNA sequences that translate to the same CDR3. This sequence joins TRBV28 and TRBJ2-5; D not certain. Trimming shortened V by 4 bases and J by 2 bases, and 5 bases separated the two germline ends. The CDR3 consists of 12 residues. CDR1 MDHEN and CDR2 SYDVKM come from the germline V gene. Here the CDR3 DNA reads TGTGCCAGCAGTTCCCCACAAGAGACCCAGTACTTC. Its protein is CASSSPQETQYF.

The rearrangement uses TRBV2 and TRBJ1-5, with a possible D match to TRBD1 (6 bases). The germline gives CDR1 SNHLY, CDR2 FYNNEI. The ends were cut back, 5 bases at V and 3 bases at J, with 17 bases in the middle. This CDR3 comprises 16 residues. CDR3 sequence: CASSPSAAGVNQPQHF. The CDR3 DNA sequence: TGTGCCAGCAGTCCCTCGGCGGCAGGGGTCAATCAGCCCCAGCATTTT.

Regarding this clone: At one end, the junction sequence differs from germline, possibly due to a read error. The chain joins TRBV18 to TRBJ1-1; 8 positions agree with TRBD1. The CDR3 extends over 14 amino acids. Germline assignment: CDR1 KGHSH and CDR2 LQKENI. The CDR3 loop reads CASPPRQGYTEAFF. In nucleotides, the CDR3 is TGTGCCAGCCCACCGCGACAGGGGTACACTGAAGCTTTCTTT.

CDR3 in amino acids: CASSRDSYYNEQFF. The CDR3 DNA is TGTGCCAGCAGCCGGGACAGTTACTACAATGAGCAGTTCTTC. V usage is TRBV3-1 (or the pseudogene TRBV3-2) and J usage is TRBJ2-1, with 7 bases matching TRBD1. The V gene's germline CDR1 is LGHDT and CDR2 YNNKEL (reference sequence). The length of the CDR3 is 14 residues. J was trimmed by 3 bases and V by 4 bases; bases with no gene match: 3.

The CDR3 here is CASRSVPITEAFF. In nucleotides, the CDR3 is TGTGCCAGCAGGTCCGTTCCCATCACTGAAGCTTTCTTT. The rearrangement uses TRBV6-5 and TRBJ1-1, with D unresolved. Germline values: CDR1 MNHEY, CDR2 SVGAGI. V lost 6 bases to trimming and J lost 4 bases, with 12 bases between them. The CDR3 has 13 residues.

This rearrangement joins TRBV30 to TRBJ2-7; the match to TRBD1 covers 8 bases. Trimming removed 4 bases from V and 0 bases from J; junction bases left unmatched: 8. Germline CDR1 and CDR2: GTSNPN and SVGIG (reference sequence). This CDR3 contains 15 residues. The CDR3 here is CAWNGNRGSSYEQYF. Written as DNA, the CDR3 is TGTGCCTGGAATGGAAACAGGGGGTCCTCCTACGAGCAGTACTTC. Full variable domain (missing parts from reference TRBV30 and TRBJ2-7): SQTIHQWPATLVQPVGSPLSLECTVEGTSNPNLYWYRQAAGRGLQLLFYSVGIGQISSEVPQNLSASRPQDRQFILSSKKLLLSDSGFYLCAWNGNRGSSYEQYFGPGTRLTVT.

This clone is a singleton in its sample. The chain joins TRBV19 to TRBJ2-3, with TRBD2 identical over 7 bases. The length of the CDR3 is 15 residues. J was trimmed by 6 bases and V by 5 bases; bases with no gene match: 11. Germline CDR1 and CDR2: LNHDA and SQIVND (reference sequence). The CDR3 DNA follows: TGTGCCAGTAGTGGGGGACTACCCCTTTTGGATACGCAGTATTTT. Translation: CASSGGLPLLDTQYF.

This clone occurred once. The sample holds other DNA sequences that translate to the same CDR3. The chain combines TRBV5-1 with TRBJ2-5; D perhaps matches TRBD2 (5 bases). CDR3 length: 12 amino acids. Trimming took 4 bases from V and 4 from J, leaving 8 bases between them. CDR1 is SGHRS, CDR2 YFSETQ, per germline. The CDR3 coding sequence is TGCGCCAGCAGCCTTGCGGGAGAGACCCAGTACTTC. Its protein product is CASSLAGETQYF.

The chain recombines TRBV29-1 with TRBJ1-2; 8 positions match TRBD1. The CDR3 covers 13 residues. Germline CDR1 SQVTM, CDR2 ANQGSEA. The V segment lost 4 bases and the J segment 5 bases; nucleotides outside the gene matches: 6. The CDR3 sequence: CSVVQGASYGYTF. As DNA, the CDR3 is TGCAGCGTTGTCCAGGGGGCCTCGTATGGCTACACCTTC. Full variable domain (missing parts from reference TRBV29-1 and TRBJ1-2): SAVISQKPSRDICQRGTSLTIQCQVDSQVTMMFWYRQQPGQSLTLIATANQGSEATYESGFVIDKFPISRPNLTFSTLTVSNMSPEDSSIYLCSVVQGASYGYTFGSGTRLTVV.

This chain joins TRBV13 and TRBJ2-3; TRBD2 is a possible D gene (7 bases). Germline V CDR1 and CDR2: PRHDT, FYEKMQ (reference sequence). Trimming removed 5 bases at V and 3 bases at J, with 27 bases between. The CDR3 is 19 residues long. The CDR3 protein is CASSASIHNLGGATDTQYF. The CDR3 region has the DNA TGTGCCAGCAGCGCCTCCATCCATAACCTAGGGGGGGCAACAGATACGCAGTATTTT.

The chain uses TRBV7-3 and TRBJ2-1, with 11 bases that match TRBD2. Germline lookup yields CDR1 SGHTA and CDR2 FQGTGA. V lost 0 bases and J lost 7; bases outside the gene matches: 14. This CDR3 spans 19 amino acids. The CDR3 bases are TGTGCCAGCAGCTTAACTGGACTAGCGGGCCCGCCTGGGGGGAATGAGCAGTTCTTC. Amino acid sequence: CASSLTGLAGPPGGNEQFF.

This clone occurred once. The chain employs TRBV27 and TRBJ1-2, with TRBD1 matching 7 bases. Trimming cost V 1 base and J 5 bases; bases outside gene matches: 4. The CDR3 is made up of 14 amino acids. CDR1 and CDR2 (germline): MNHEY, SMNVEV (reference sequence). The CDR3 nucleotides read TGTGCCAGCAGTTTATTGGGGACAGCATATGGCTACACCTTC. It codes for CASSLLGTAYGYTF.

The chain has TRBV18 and TRBJ2-2, with 7 bases lining up with TRBD2. The CDR3 is 15 residues long. Trimming at V came to 6 bases and at J to 4 bases, leaving 8 bases not matched to a gene. The germline CDR1 and CDR2 sequences are KGHSH and LQKENI. CDR3 protein: CASSLRDYLTGELFF. CDR3 in DNA: TGTGCCAGCTCCCTCCGGGACTACCTCACCGGGGAGCTGTTTTTT.

The chain couples TRBV28 to TRBJ1-1, with a tentative D call TRBD1 (6 bases). Germline assignment: CDR1 MDHEN and CDR2 SYDVKM. Trimming removed 5 bases at V and 4 bases at J, with 14 bases between. The CDR3 loop spans 14 amino acids. This chain's CDR3 is CASSTIRGTTEAFF. In DNA, the CDR3 is TGTGCCAGCAGTACAATCAGGGGAACCACTGAAGCTTTCTTT.

The gene calls are TRBV6-2 or TRBV6-3 and TRBJ2-7, with a weak D call TRBD2 (6 bases). Germline V gene sequence: CDR1 MNHEY, CDR2 SVGEGT. The CDR3 contains 15 residues. Trimming cost V 4 bases and J 3 bases, with 16 bases left between them. The CDR3 nucleotides read TGTGCCAGCAGTTCTCCCGGGACTTACTACTACGAGCAGTACGTC. Its translation is CASSSPGTYYYEQYV.